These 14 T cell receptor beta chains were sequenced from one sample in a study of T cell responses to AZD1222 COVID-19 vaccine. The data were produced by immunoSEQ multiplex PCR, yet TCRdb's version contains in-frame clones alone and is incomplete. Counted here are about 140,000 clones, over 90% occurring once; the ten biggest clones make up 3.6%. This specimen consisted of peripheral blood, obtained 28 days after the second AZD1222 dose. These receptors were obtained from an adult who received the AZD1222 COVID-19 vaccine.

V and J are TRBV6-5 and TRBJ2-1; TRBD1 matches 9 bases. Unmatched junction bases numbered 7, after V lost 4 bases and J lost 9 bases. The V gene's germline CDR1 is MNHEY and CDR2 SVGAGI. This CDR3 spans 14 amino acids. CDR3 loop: CASSFQQGAVEQFF. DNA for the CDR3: TGTGCCAGCAGTTTCCAACAGGGGGCAGTTGAGCAGTTCTTC.

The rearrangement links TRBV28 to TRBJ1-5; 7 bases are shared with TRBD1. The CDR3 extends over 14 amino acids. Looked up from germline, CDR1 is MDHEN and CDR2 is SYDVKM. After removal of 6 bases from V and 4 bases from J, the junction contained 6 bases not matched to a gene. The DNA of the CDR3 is TGTGCCAGCAGGATGGGACAGAGAAATCAGCCCCAGCATTTT. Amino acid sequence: CASRMGQRNQPQHF.

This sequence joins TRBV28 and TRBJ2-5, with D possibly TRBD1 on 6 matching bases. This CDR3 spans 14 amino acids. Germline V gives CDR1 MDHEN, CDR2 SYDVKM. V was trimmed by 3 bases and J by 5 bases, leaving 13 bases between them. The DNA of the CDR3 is TGTGCCAGCAGTTTTGTTTCAGGGGCCGAGACCCAGTACTTC. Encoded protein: CASSFVSGAETQYF.

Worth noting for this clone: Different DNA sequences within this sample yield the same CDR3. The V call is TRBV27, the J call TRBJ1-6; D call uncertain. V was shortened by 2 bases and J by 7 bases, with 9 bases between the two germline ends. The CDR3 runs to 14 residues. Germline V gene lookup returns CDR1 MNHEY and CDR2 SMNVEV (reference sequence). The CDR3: CASSLGSLNSPLHF. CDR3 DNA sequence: TGTGCCAGCAGTTTAGGCAGCCTGAATTCACCCCTCCACTTT.

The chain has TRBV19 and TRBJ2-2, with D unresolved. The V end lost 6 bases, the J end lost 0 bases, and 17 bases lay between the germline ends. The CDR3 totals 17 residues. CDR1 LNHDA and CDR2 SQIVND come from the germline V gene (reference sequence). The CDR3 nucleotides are TGTGCCAGTAGCCCCCTTGTAGGCAGGACGAACACCGGGGAGCTGTTTTTT. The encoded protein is CASSPLVGRTNTGELFF.

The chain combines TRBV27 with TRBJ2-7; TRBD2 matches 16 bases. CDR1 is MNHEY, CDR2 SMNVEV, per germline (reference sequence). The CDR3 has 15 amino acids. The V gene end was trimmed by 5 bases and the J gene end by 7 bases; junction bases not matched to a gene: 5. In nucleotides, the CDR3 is TGTGCCAGCAGTACGGGGACTAGCGGGAGGGAGGAGCAGTACTTC. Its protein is CASSTGTSGREEQYF.

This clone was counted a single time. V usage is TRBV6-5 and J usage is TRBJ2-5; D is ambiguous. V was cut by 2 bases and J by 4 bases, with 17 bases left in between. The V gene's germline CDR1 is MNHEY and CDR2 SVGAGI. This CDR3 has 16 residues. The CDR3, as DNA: TGTGCCAGCAGTTACGGAGTTAAAATCCCCCCAGAGACCCAGTACTTC. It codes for CASSYGVKIPPETQYF.

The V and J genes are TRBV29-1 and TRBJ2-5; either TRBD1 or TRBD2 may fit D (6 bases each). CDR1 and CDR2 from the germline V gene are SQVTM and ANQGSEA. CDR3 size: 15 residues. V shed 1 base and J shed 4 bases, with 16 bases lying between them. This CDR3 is CSVEAPGGWGETQYF. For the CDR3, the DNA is TGCAGCGTTGAAGCCCCCGGGGGCTGGGGAGAGACCCAGTACTTC.

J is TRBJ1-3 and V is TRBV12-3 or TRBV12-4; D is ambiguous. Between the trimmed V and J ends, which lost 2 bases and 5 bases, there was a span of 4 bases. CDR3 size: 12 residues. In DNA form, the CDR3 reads TGTGCCAGCAGTTTAATGCGAAACACCATATATTTT. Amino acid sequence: CASSLMRNTIYF.

The CDR3 DNA follows: TGCGCCAGCAGCTATGACAGCACTAACTATGGCTACACCTTC. Amino acids: CASSYDSTNYGYTF. The J gene is TRBJ1-2, the V gene TRBV5-1; D might be TRBD1 (5 bases). Germline assignment: CDR1 SGHRS and CDR2 YFSETQ. The CDR3 is made up of 14 amino acids. The V end was cut by 3 bases, the J end by 0 bases, with 9 bases between.

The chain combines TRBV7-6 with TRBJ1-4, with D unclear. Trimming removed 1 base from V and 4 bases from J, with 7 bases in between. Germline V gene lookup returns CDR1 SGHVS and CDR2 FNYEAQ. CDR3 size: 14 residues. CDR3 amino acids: CASSLGRFNEKLFF. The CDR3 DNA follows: TGTGCCAGCAGCTTAGGCAGATTTAATGAAAAACTGTTTTTT.

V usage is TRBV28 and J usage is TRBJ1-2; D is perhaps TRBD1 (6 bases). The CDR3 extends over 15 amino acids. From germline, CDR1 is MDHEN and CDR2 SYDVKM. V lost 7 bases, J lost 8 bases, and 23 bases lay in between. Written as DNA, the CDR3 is TGTGCCAGCACCCGCTACAGGGAAGTCCGGGAAGGCTACACCTTC. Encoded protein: CASTRYREVREGYTF.

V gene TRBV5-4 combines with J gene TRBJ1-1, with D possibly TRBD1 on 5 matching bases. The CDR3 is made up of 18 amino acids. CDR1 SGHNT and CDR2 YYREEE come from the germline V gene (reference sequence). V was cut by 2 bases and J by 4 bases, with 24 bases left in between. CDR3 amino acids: CASSFLGLRLGVFTEAFF. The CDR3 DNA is TGTGCCAGCAGCTTTCTGGGTCTTCGGTTAGGGGTATTCACTGAAGCTTTCTTT. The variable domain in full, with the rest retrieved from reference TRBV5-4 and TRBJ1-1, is ETGVTQSPTHLIKTRGQQVTLRCSSQSGHNTVSWYQQALGQGPQFIFQYYREEENGRGNFPPRFSGLQFPNYSSELNVNALELDDSALYLCASSFLGLRLGVFTEAFFGQGTRLTVV.

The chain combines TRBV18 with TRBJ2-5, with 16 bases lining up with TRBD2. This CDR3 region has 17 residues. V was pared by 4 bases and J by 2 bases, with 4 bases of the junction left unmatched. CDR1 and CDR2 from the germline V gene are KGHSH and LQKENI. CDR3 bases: TGTGCCAGCTCACTGGGACTAGCGGGAGGGGAACAAGAGACCCAGTACTTC. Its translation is CASSLGLAGGEQETQYF.